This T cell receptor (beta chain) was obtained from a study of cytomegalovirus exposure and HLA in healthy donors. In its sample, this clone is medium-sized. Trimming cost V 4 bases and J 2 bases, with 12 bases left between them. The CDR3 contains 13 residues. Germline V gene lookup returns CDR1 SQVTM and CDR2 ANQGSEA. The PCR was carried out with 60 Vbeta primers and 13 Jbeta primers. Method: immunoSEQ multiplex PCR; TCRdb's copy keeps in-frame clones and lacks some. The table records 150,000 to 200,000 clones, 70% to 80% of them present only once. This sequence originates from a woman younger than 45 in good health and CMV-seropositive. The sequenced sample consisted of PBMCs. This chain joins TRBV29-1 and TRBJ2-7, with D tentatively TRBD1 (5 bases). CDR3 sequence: CSVVAADTYEQYF. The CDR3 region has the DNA TGCAGCGTTGTTGCGGCGGACACCTACGAGCAGTACTTC.